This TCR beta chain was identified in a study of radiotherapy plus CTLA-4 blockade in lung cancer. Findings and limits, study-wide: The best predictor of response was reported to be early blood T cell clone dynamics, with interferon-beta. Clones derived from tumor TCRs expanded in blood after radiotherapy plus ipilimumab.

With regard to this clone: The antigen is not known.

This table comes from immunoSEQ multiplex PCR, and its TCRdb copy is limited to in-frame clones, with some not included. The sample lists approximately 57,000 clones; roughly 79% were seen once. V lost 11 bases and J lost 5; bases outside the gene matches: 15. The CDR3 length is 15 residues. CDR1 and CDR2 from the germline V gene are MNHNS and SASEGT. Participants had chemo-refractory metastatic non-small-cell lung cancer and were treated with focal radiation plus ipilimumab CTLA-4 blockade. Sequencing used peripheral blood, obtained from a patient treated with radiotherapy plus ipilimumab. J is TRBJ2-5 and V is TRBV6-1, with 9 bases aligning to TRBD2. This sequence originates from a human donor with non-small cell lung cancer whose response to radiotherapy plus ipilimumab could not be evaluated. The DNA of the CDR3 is TGTGCCGTCGGACGTGGCGGGGGGGCCTTGGAGACCCAGTACTTC. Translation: CAVGRGGGALETQYF.